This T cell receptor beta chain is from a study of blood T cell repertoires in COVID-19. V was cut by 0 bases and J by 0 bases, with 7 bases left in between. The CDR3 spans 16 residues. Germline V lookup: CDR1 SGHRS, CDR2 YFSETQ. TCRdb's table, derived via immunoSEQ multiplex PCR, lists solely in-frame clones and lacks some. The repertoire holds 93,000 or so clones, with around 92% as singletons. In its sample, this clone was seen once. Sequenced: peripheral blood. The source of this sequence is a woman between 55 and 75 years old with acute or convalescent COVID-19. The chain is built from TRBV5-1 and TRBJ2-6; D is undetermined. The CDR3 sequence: CASSLATHSGANVLTF. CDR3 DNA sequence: TGCGCCAGCAGCTTGGCCACACACTCTGGGGCCAACGTCCTGACTTTC.